This TCR beta chain was sequenced in a study of CD8 T cells in ankylosing spondylitis. Whole-study findings and limits: Reactive arthritis synovial fluid and blood previously showed some of these motif variants. A motif of 7 to 9 highly homologous TCR beta variants was seen as apparently characteristic of ankylosing spondylitis blood.

This CDR3 is built from 19 residues. V was shortened by 3 bases and J by 5 bases, with 26 bases between the two germline ends. The germline gives CDR1 SGHAT, CDR2 FQDESV (reference sequence). TCR beta libraries were made by quantitative 5'-RACE with molecular barcodes. TCRdb reanalysed the 5' RACE reads using MiXCR and keeps one entry per CDR3 protein. There are some 200,000 distinct CDR3 sequences in the sample; about 13% occur only once, and approximately 15% lies in the top ten. As regards this clonotype: The antigen remains undetermined.

The sequence derives from a male donor with ankylosing spondylitis or in good health (not recorded which). The chain has TRBV11-1 and TRBJ2-1, with D perhaps matching TRBD1 (5 bases). The sample comprised blood, either unsorted or a sorted T cell fraction (not recorded which). The CDR3 bases are TGTGCCAGCAGCTTCCACTTTGACCCGGAACAGGACCCCAACAATGAGCAGTTCTTC. Residues: CASSFHFDPEQDPNNEQFF.